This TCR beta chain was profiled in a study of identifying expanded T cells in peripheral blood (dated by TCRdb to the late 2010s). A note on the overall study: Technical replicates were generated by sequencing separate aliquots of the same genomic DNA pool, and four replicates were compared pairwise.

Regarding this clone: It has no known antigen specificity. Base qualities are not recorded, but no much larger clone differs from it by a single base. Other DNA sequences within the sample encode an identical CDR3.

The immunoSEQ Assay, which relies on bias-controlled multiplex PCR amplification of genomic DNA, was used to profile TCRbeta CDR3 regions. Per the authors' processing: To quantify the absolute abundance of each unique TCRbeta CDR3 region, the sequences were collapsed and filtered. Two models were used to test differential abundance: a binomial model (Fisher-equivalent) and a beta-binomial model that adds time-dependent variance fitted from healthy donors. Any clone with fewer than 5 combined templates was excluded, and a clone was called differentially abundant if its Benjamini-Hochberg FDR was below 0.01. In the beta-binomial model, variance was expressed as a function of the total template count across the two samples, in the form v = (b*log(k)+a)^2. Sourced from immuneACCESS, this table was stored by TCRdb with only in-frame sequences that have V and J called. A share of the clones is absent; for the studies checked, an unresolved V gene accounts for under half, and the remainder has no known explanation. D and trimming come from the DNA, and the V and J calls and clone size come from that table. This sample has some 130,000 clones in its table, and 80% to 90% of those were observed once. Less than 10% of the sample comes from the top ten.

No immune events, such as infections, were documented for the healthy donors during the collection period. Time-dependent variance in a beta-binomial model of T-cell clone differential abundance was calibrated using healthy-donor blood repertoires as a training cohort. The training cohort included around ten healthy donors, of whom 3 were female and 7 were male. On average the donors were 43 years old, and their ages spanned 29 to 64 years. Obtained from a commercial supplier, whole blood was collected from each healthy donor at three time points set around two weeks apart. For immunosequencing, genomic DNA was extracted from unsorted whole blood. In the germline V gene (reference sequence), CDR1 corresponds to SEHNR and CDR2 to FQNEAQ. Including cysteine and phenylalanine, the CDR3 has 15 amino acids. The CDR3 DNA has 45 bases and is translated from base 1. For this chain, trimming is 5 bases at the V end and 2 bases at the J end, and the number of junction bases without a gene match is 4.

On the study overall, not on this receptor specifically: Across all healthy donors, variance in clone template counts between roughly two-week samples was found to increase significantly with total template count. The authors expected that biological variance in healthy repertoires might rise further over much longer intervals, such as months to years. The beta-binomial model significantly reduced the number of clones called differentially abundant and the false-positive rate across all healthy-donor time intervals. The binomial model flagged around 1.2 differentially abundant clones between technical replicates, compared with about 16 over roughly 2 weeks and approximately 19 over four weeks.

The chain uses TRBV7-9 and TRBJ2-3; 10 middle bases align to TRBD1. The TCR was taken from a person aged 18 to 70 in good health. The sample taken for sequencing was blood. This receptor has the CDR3 CASSLGQGPTDTQYF. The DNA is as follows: TGTGCCAGCAGCCTGGGACAGGGGCCCACAGATACGCAGTATTTT.